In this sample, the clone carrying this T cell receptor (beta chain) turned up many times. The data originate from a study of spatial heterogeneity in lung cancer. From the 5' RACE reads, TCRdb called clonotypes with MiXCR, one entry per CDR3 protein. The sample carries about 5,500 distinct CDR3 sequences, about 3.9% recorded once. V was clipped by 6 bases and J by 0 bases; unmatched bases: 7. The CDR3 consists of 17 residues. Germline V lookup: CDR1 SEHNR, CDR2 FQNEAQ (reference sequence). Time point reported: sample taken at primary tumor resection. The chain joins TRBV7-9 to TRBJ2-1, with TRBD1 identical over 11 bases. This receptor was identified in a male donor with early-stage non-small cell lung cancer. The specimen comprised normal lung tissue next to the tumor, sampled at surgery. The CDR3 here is CASSGTGGESSYNEQFF. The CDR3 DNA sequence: TGTGCCAGCAGTGGGACAGGGGGGGAAAGCTCCTACAATGAGCAGTTCTTC.